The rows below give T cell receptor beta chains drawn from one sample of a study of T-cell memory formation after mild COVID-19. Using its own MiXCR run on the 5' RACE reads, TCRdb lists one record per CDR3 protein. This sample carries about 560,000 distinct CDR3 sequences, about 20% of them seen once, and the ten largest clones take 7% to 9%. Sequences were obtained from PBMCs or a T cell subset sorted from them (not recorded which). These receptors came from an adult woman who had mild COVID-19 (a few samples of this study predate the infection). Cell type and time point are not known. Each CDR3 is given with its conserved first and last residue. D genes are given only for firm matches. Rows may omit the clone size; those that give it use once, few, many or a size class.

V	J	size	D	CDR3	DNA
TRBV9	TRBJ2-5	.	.	CASSVEGGRGGTETQYF	TGTGCCAGCAGCGTAGAGGGCGGAAGGGGGGGCACGGAGACCCAGTACTTC
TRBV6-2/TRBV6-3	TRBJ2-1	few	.	CASSYTTAPRPSYNEQFF	TGTGCCAGCAGTTACACGACGGCTCCACGACCGAGTTACAATGAGCAGTTCTTC
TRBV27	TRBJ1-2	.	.	CASSSSRGSYGYTF	TGTGCCAGCAGTTCCTCGCGGGGGTCATATGGCTACACCTTC
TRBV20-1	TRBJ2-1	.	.	CSAHTSYSYNEQFF	TGCAGTGCTCATACTAGCTACTCCTACAATGAGCAGTTCTTC
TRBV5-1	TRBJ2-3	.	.	CASSFRDFVGDTQYF	TGCGCCAGCAGCTTCCGGGACTTCGTGGGAGATACGCAGTATTTT
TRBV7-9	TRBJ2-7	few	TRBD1	CASSSLDRGFSYEQYF	TGTGCCAGCAGCTCCTTAGACAGGGGGTTCTCCTACGAGCAGTACTTC
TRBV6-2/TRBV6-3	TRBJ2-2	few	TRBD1	CASDPLRDRRNTGELFF	TGTGCCAGCGATCCACTCCGGGACAGGCGGAACACCGGGGAGCTGTTTTTT
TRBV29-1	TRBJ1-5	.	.	CSVAAAASNQPQHF	TGCAGCGTTGCCGCGGCAGCGAGCAATCAGCCCCAGCATTTT
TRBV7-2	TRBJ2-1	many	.	CASSLGAGINEQFF	TGTGCCAGCAGCTTAGGCGCGGGAATAAATGAGCAGTTCTTC
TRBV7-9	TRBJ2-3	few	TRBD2	CASSPPGLREGRFTDTQYF	TGTGCCAGCAGCCCCCCAGGATTGCGGGAGGGCCGTTTCACAGATACGCAGTATTTT
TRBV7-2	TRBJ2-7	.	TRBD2	CASSLSGVGSYEQYF	TGTGCCAGCAGCTTAAGCGGGGTGGGGTCCTACGAGCAGTACTTC
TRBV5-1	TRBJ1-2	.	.	CASSLGSPEGYTF	TGCGCCAGCAGCTTGGGGTCACCCGAGGGCTACACCTTC
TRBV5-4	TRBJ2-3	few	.	CASSLQLEADTQYF	TGTGCCAGCAGCTTACAACTAGAGGCAGATACGCAGTATTTT
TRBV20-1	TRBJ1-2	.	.	CSALRLGDNLRHGYTF	TGCAGTGCTCTGCGCCTGGGGGACAATCTTCGGCATGGCTACACCTTC
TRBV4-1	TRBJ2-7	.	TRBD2	CASSRESEGGPKYEQYF	TGCGCCAGCAGCCGGGAATCGGAGGGAGGGCCCAAATACGAGCAGTACTTC
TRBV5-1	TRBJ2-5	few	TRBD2	CASSPFGGLVAETQYF	TGCGCCAGCAGCCCATTCGGCGGACTAGTCGCGGAGACCCAGTACTTC
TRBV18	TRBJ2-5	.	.	CASSPPGAASKETQYF	TGTGCCAGCTCACCACCGGGGGCAGCGTCCAAAGAGACCCAGTACTTC
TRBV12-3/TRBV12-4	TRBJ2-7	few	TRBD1	CASSPRQGGEQYF	TGTGCCAGCAGTCCGCGACAGGGGGGCGAGCAGTACTTC
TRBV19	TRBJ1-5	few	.	CASSTQHSNQPQHF	TGTGCCAGTAGTACTCAGCATAGCAATCAGCCCCAGCATTTT
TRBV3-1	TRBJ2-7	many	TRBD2	CASSPGGGEQYF	TGTGCCAGCAGCCCCGGGGGGGGCGAGCAGTACTTC
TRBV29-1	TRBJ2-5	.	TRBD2	CSPSWGGSRYF	TGCAGCCCCTCGTGGGGGGGTTCACGGTACTTC
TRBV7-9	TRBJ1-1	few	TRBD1	CASSLGQVWAEAFF	TGTGCCAGCAGCCTGGGACAGGTTTGGGCTGAAGCTTTCTTT
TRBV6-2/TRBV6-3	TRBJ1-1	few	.	CASSYGRAGNTEAFF	TGTGCCAGCAGTTACGGGAGGGCTGGGAACACTGAAGCTTTCTTT
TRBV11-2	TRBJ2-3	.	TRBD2	CASSLVVAGARTDTQYF	TGTGCCAGCAGCTTAGTCGTGGCGGGAGCCCGCACAGATACGCAGTATTTT
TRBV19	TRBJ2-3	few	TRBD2	CASTGLAGFTDTQYF	TGTGCCAGTACGGGACTAGCGGGCTTCACAGATACGCAGTATTTT
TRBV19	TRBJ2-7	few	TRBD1	CASSARQGAYEQYF	TGTGCCAGTAGTGCTAGACAGGGAGCCTACGAGCAGTACTTC
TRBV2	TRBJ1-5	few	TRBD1	CASQPGQGWDQPQHF	TGTGCCAGCCAACCGGGACAGGGTTGGGATCAGCCCCAGCATTTT
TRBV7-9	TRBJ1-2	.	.	CASSLVSEVYGYTF	TGTGCCAGCAGCTTAGTATCCGAGGTCTATGGCTACACCTTC